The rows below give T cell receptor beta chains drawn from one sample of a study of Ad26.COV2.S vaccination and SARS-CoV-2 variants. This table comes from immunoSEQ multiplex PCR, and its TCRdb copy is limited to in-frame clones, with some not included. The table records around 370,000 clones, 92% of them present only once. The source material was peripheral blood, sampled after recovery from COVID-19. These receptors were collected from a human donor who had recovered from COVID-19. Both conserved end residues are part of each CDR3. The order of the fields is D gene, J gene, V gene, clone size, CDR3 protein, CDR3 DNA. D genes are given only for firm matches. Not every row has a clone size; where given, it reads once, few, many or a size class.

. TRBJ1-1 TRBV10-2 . CASIPGGTEAFF TGCGCCAGCATTCCGGGGGGGACTGAAGCTTTCTTT
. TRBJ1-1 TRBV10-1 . CASSDGSLSTEAFF TGCGCCAGCAGTGATGGGAGTCTTAGCACTGAAGCTTTCTTT
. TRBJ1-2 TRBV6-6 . CASSTGQSRNYGYTF TGTGCCAGCAGTACCGGACAGTCCAGGAACTATGGCTACACCTTC
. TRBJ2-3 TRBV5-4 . CASSLEGRSADTQYF TGTGCCAGCAGCTTGGAGGGCAGGAGCGCAGATACGCAGTATTTT
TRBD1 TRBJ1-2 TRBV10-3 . CAISGGTGKDNYGYTF TGTGCCATCAGTGGGGGGACAGGGAAGGATAACTATGGCTACACCTTC
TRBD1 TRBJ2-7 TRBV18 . CASSRDRAYEQYF TGTGCCAGCTCACGGGACAGGGCTTACGAGCAGTACTTC
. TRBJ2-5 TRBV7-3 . CASSSMFQETQYF TGTGCCAGCAGTTCGATGTTCCAAGAGACCCAGTACTTC
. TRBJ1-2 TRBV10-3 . CAISEGTDHENTF TGTGCCATCAGTGAGGGGACGGACCATGAAAACACCTTC
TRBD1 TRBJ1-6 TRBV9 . CASRSRGQDNSPLHF TGTGCCAGCAGGTCTCGAGGACAGGATAATTCACCCCTCCACTTT
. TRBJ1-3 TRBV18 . CASSPDRSTIYF TGTGCCAGCTCACCAGACCGTAGTACCATATATTTT
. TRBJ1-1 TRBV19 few CASSIMRRVEF TGTGCCAGTAGTATAATGCGCAGGGTGGAGTTT